This paragraph covers one T cell receptor beta chain sequence. This sample stems from a study of blood T cell repertoires in COVID-19. Overall study: Some COVID-19 samples were acute and others convalescent; all came from the United States, Italy and Spain.

Germline V gene lookup returns CDR1 SGHTA and CDR2 FQGNSA. The J segment lost 0 bases and the V segment lost 5 bases, leaving 7 bases of the junction unmatched. The CDR3 is made up of 18 amino acids. In the original workflow: Amplifying reference gene primers gave estimates of nucleated cell counts. Libraries were prepared by immunoSEQ multiplex PCR; TCRdb keeps only in-frame clonotypes and omits some of them. D and trimming were read from the DNA, whereas the V and J calls and clone size are those reported in that table. This table holds around 200,000 clones, 80% to 90% found once. The sample taken for sequencing was PBMCs or T cells enriched from blood (not recorded which). V usage is TRBV7-2 and J usage is TRBJ2-1; 13 nucleotides align to TRBD2. The receptor was derived from a man aged 25-45 years who had recovered from COVID-19. The CDR3 DNA sequence: TGTGCCAGCAGCATCGTGACTAGCGGGAGGAGCTCCTACAATGAGCAGTTCTTC. As protein: CASSIVTSGRSSYNEQFF.